The 20 T cell receptor beta chains listed next were all sequenced from one sample in a study of resident and recirculating memory T cells in vitiligo. Assay: immunoSEQ multiplex PCR; the TCRdb copy retains only in-frame clones and omits some. The repertoire has about 76,000 clones, around 92% of them found once; the top ten carry about 5%. Sample: blood. These receptors came from a male donor with vitiligo.

The chain links TRBV7-9 to TRBJ2-7, with 12 bases identical to TRBD2. With 5 bases clipped from V and 2 bases from J, the junction kept 7 bases outside the gene matches. CDR3 length equals 16 residues. Looked up from germline, CDR1 is SEHNR and CDR2 is FQNEAQ (reference sequence). The CDR3 loop is CASSPVRLAGAYEQYF. The CDR3 region has the DNA TGTGCCAGCAGCCCCGTGCGACTAGCGGGGGCCTACGAGCAGTACTTC. The variable domain in full, with the rest retrieved from reference TRBV7-9 and TRBJ2-7, is DTGVSQNPRHKITKRGQNVTFRCDPISEHNRLYWYRQTLGQGPEFLTYFQNEAQLEKSRLLSDRFSAERPKGSFSTLEIQRTEQGDSAMYLCASSPVRLAGAYEQYFGPGTRLTVT.

V and J are TRBV5-1 and TRBJ1-1, with D possibly TRBD1 on 5 matching bases. The V and J ends lost 4 bases and 4 bases respectively, with 11 bases between them. This CDR3 comprises 13 residues. In germline, CDR1 is SGHRS, CDR2 YFSETQ. The CDR3 sequence: CASSLTGGTEAFF. The CDR3 nucleotides are TGCGCCAGCAGCCTAACCGGGGGCACTGAAGCTTTCTTT.

The chain has TRBV7-2 and TRBJ1-2; the D is unclear. V lost 2 bases, J lost 4 bases, and 11 bases lay in between. In germline, CDR1 is SGHTA, CDR2 FQGNSA. This CDR3 is built from 14 residues. In DNA, the CDR3 is TGTGCCAGCAGCTTATCTTGGGCAGGCTATGGCTACACCTTC. It is translated as CASSLSWAGYGYTF.

The CDR3 nucleotides are TGTGCCAGCAGCTCCTTAGCGATGCACTACGAGCAGTACTTC. Amino acid sequence: CASSSLAMHYEQYF. The J gene is TRBJ2-7, the V gene TRBV9, with D maybe TRBD2 (5 bases). Trimming removed 4 bases from V and 3 bases from J, with 14 bases in between. CDR3 length: 14 residues. The germline gives CDR1 SGDLS, CDR2 YYNGEE.

This sequence joins TRBV5-1 and TRBJ2-5; 9 nucleotides match TRBD2. The length of the CDR3 is 15 residues. The germline CDR1 and CDR2 sequences are SGHRS and YFSETQ. V shed 6 bases, J shed 5 bases, and the junction held 11 bases outside the gene matches. DNA of the CDR3: TGCGCCAGCACCCTAGGCGGGAGGGCAGGGGAGACCCAGTACTTC. It is translated as CASTLGGRAGETQYF.

This chain's CDR3 is CASSPGLNYGYTF. Written as DNA, the CDR3 is TGTGCCAGCAGCCCCGGGTTAAACTATGGCTACACCTTC. This sequence joins TRBV6-5 and TRBJ1-2; D gene ambiguous. CDR3 length equals 13 residues. V lost 6 bases to trimming and J lost 2 bases, with 10 bases between them. Germline V CDR1 and CDR2: MNHEY, SVGAGI.

This sequence joins TRBV4-1 and TRBJ2-7; 7 positions match TRBD2. The CDR3 runs 15 residues. Germline lookup yields CDR1 MGHRA and CDR2 YSYEKL. Trimming took 6 bases from V and 0 from J; bases not matched to a gene: 8. In DNA, the CDR3 is TGCGCCAGCAGTCCTATAGCGGGTAGCTCCTACGAGCAGTACTTC. It specifies CASSPIAGSSYEQYF.

The chain combines TRBV6-6 with TRBJ1-5; no clear D gene. This CDR3 region has 13 residues. Germline lookup yields CDR1 MNHNY and CDR2 SVGAGI (reference sequence). V was cut by 6 bases and J by 5 bases, with 11 bases left in between. The CDR3 nucleotides read TGTGCCAGCAGCCCCAGCGGCGATCAGCCCCAGCATTTT. This encodes CASSPSGDQPQHF.

The chain links TRBV11-3 to TRBJ2-7, with 8 positions matching TRBD2. Germline CDR1 and CDR2: SGHNT and YENEEA. V dropped 5 bases and J dropped 2; count of bases not matched to a gene: 5. This CDR3 is 14 amino acids long. For the CDR3, the DNA is TGTGCCAGCAGCACAGCAGCGGGAGCCTACGAGCAGTACTTC. Its translation: CASSTAAGAYEQYF.

This sequence joins TRBV19 and TRBJ1-2, with D uncertain. The CDR3 spans 14 residues. CDR1 is LNHDA and CDR2 is SQIVND in the germline V gene (reference sequence). The V and J ends lost 3 bases and 1 base respectively, with 9 bases between them. In nucleotides, the CDR3 is TGTGCCAGTAGTATGATGGGCCTTAACTATGGCTACACCTTC. It translates to CASSMMGLNYGYTF.

The chain has TRBV4-1 and TRBJ2-2, with 15 bases aligning to TRBD2. The CDR3 is 20 residues long. Germline CDR1 and CDR2: MGHRA and YSYEKL. The ends lost 4 bases at V and 2 bases at J; junction bases unmatched: 11. CDR3 bases: TGCGCCAGCAGCCTTGGGACTAGCGGGAGGCCAAACTCAAACACCGGGGAGCTGTTTTTT. It codes for CASSLGTSGRPNSNTGELFF.

Note on this clone: Germline and junction disagree at one end, which may indicate a read error. The rearrangement uses TRBV27 and TRBJ2-7; 9 nucleotides align to TRBD1. Germline loops: CDR1 MNHEY, CDR2 SMNVEV (reference sequence). This CDR3 contains 15 residues. CDR3 region: CASSSTPGTGRSTDF. CDR3 nucleotides: TGTGCCAGCAGTTCCACTCCCGGGACAGGGCGCTCAACGGACTTC.

This clone was recorded a few times. The chain recombines TRBV18 with TRBJ1-1; 8 bases are a match to TRBD1. Germline V gene sequence: CDR1 KGHSH, CDR2 LQKENI. The CDR3 runs to 14 residues. With 4 bases clipped from V and 1 base from J, the junction kept 2 bases outside the gene matches. CDR3: CASSLGTGNTEAFF. As DNA, the CDR3 is TGTGCCAGCTCACTCGGGACAGGGAACACTGAAGCTTTCTTT. The complete variable domain, with remaining parts taken from reference TRBV18 and TRBJ1-1, reads NAGVMQNPRHLVRRRGQEARLRCSPMKGHSHVYWYRQLPEEGLKFMVYLQKENIIDESGMPKERFSAEFPKEGPSILRIQQVVRGDSAAYFCASSLGTGNTEAFFGQGTRLTVV.

This clone is a singleton in its sample. CDR3 DNA: TGCGCCAGCAGCCCGCGGGTGGCGGGAGGGGGCACAGATACGCAGTATTTT. This gives the protein CASSPRVAGGGTDTQYF. The genes are TRBV5-1 and TRBJ2-3; 9 bases align to TRBD2. CDR1 SGHRS and CDR2 YFSETQ come from the germline V gene. The trim removed 4 bases at V and 1 base at J, leaving 10 bases unmatched. The CDR3 has 17 amino acids.

V usage is TRBV19 and J usage is TRBJ2-1, with TRBD1 matching 9 bases. Germline trimming cut 6 bases from V and 1 base from J; bases unmatched to any gene: 7. Germline V CDR1 and CDR2: LNHDA, SQIVND (reference sequence). The CDR3 runs 16 residues. CDR3 in DNA: TGTGCCAGTAGAGAATCCGGGACAGGGTCCTACAATGAGCAGTTCTTC. Translated, it gives CASRESGTGSYNEQFF.

The chain combines TRBV11-2 with TRBJ1-1; D gene uncertain. Per germline, CDR1 SGHAT and CDR2 FQNNGV. Trimming took 2 bases from V and 0 from J, leaving 7 bases between them. The CDR3 is 14 residues long. CDR3 protein: CASSLQTVNTEAFF. DNA for the CDR3: TGTGCCAGCAGCTTACAAACAGTGAACACTGAAGCTTTCTTT.

This rearrangement joins TRBV13 to TRBJ1-1; D may be TRBD1 (6 bases). V lost 5 bases and J 6 bases, leaving 19 bases between the germline ends. The CDR3 runs to 15 residues. Germline loops: CDR1 PRHDT, CDR2 FYEKMQ (reference sequence). The CDR3 is CASSLRDGGGAEAFF. DNA for the CDR3: TGTGCCAGCAGCCTCCGCGACGGAGGGGGGGCTGAAGCTTTCTTT.

The chain joins TRBV5-1 to TRBJ2-1; TRBD2 matches at 8 bases. CDR1 and CDR2 (germline): SGHRS, YFSETQ. J was trimmed by 6 bases and V by 4 bases; bases with no gene match: 15. This CDR3 spans 17 amino acids. CDR3 coding DNA: TGCGCCAGCAGCCCCCGTCTAGGAGCGGGAGCGATCAATGAGCAGTTCTTC. It yields the protein CASSPRLGAGAINEQFF. Supplemented by reference TRBV5-1 and TRBJ2-1, the full variable domain reads KAGVTQTPRYLIKTRGQQVTLSCSPISGHRSVSWYQQTPGQGLQFLFEYFSETQRNKGNFPGRFSGRQFSNSRSEMNVSTLELGDSALYLCASSPRLGAGAINEQFFGPGTRLTVL.

V usage is TRBV18 and J usage is TRBJ2-1, with TRBD2 matching over 11 bases. CDR1 KGHSH and CDR2 LQKENI come from the germline V gene. J was trimmed by 7 bases and V by 1 base; bases with no gene match: 3. The CDR3 is made up of 15 amino acids. The CDR3 DNA reads TGTGCCAGCTCACCACGGGGGACTAGCGGAAATGAGCAGTTCTTC. Translation: CASSPRGTSGNEQFF.

V gene TRBV7-9 combines with J gene TRBJ1-2; 9 nucleotides line up with TRBD1. The CDR3 has 15 amino acids. V lost 5 bases and J lost 7; bases outside the gene matches: 11. In germline, CDR1 is SEHNR, CDR2 FQNEAQ (reference sequence). CDR3 loop: CASSVNLQGAAGYTF. CDR3 sequence (DNA): TGTGCCAGCAGCGTCAATTTACAGGGGGCCGCTGGCTACACCTTC.